These T cell receptor beta chains were read from a single sample in a study of cytomegalovirus exposure and HLA in healthy donors. Sequencing used immunoSEQ multiplex PCR; TCRdb keeps in-frame clones, though not all of them. The repertoire holds 150,000 to 200,000 clones, with more than 70% as singletons. Sequencing was carried out using PBMCs. These receptor sequences come from a man aged 30 to 45 in good health and CMV-seropositive. Both conserved end residues are part of each CDR3.

V gene: TRBV2
CDR3 length: 12
CDR3 protein: CATRQEAYEQYF

V gene: TRBV18
CDR3 length: 14
CDR3 protein: CASSPTLEYNEQFF

V gene: TRBV7-2
CDR3 length: 14
CDR3 protein: CASSQSRDMVGYTF

V gene: TRBV7-2
CDR3 length: 18
CDR3 protein: CASSLEVFLADLLGEQYF

V gene: TRBV7-2
CDR3 length: 17
CDR3 protein: CASSLPLAGAVSYEQYF

V gene: TRBV4-3
CDR3 length: 19
CDR3 protein: CASSHGTEFGTPMGYEQYF

V gene: TRBV5-1
CDR3 length: 17
CDR3 protein: CASSPGGERGNTGELFF

V gene: TRBV6-1
CDR3 length: 13
CDR3 protein: CASRAGPYYEQYF

V gene: TRBV2
CDR3 length: 16
CDR3 protein: CASRAPSGSSYNEQFF

V gene: TRBV5-4
CDR3 length: 14
CDR3 protein: CASSWGQGADEQYF

V gene: TRBV7-3
CDR3 length: 14
CDR3 protein: CASSSTSVSYEQFF

V gene: TRBV6-5
CDR3 length: 12
CDR3 protein: CASSVRTGELFF

V gene: TRBV27
CDR3 length: 15
CDR3 protein: CASSEMGTYTDTQYF

V gene: TRBV15
CDR3 length: 16
CDR3 protein: CATSHTARQGLGEQYF

V gene: TRBV19
CDR3 length: 16
CDR3 protein: CASSIEGDTYQETQYF

V gene: TRBV5-6
CDR3 length: 16
CDR3 protein: CASSGGTGVDTGELFF

V gene: TRBV7-2
CDR3 length: 17
CDR3 protein: CASSSSTGAHNNQPQHF

V gene: TRBV6-1
CDR3 length: 11
CDR3 protein: CATSRGNTIYF

V gene: TRBV28
CDR3 length: 16
CDR3 protein: CASAGASGSSYNEQFF

V gene: TRBV6-6
CDR3 length: 15
CDR3 protein: CASSDQGARAGELFF

V gene: TRBV7-7
CDR3 length: 14
CDR3 protein: CASSLAQNTGELFF

V gene: TRBV6-5
CDR3 length: 15
CDR3 protein: CASSTGTGDNYEQYF

V gene: TRBV11-2
CDR3 length: 14
CDR3 protein: CASSFGTVNYGYTF

V gene: TRBV5-4
CDR3 length: 14
CDR3 protein: CASTPEPRTDTQYF